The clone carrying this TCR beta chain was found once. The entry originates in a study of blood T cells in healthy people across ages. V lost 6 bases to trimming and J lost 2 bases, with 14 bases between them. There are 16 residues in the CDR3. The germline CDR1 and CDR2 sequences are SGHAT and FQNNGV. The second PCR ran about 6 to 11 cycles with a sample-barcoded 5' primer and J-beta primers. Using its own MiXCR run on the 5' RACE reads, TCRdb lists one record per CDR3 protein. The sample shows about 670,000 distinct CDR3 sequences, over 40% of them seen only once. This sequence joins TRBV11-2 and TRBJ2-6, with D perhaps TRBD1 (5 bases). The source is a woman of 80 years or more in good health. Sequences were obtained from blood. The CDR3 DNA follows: TGTGCCAGCAGGTGGGGCGTGGGAACTGGGGCCAACGTCCTGACTTTC. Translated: CASRWGVGTGANVLTF.